The 18 T cell receptor beta chains below all came from one sample that was sequenced in a study of T cell responses to AZD1222 COVID-19 vaccine. Repertoires were generated with immunoSEQ multiplex PCR, while TCRdb's copy carries only in-frame clones and drops some. The table includes some 78,000 clones, about 83% detected once. The sequences come from peripheral blood, collected 28 days after the second AZD1222 dose. The receptor set was obtained from an adult who received the AZD1222 COVID-19 vaccine.

The CDR3 DNA reads as TGTGCCATCAGCAGGGACAGGGTCACCATATATTTT. Translation gives CAISRDRVTIYF. The chain joins TRBV10-3 to TRBJ1-3; TRBD1 matches 9 bases. CDR3 length equals 12 residues. V gave up 6 bases and J gave up 9 bases; unmatched junction bases: 3. The germline gives CDR1 ENHRY, CDR2 SYGVKD.

The chain links TRBV19 to TRBJ2-1; possibly TRBD2 for D (6 bases). The germline V gene has CDR1 LNHDA and CDR2 SQIVND (reference sequence). Trimming cost V 1 base and J 7 bases, with 14 bases left between them. The CDR3 loop spans 15 amino acids. CDR3 DNA: TGTGCCAGTAGTATAGTTTCCGGACTAAAAAATGAGCAGTTCTTC. Translated, it gives CASSIVSGLKNEQFF.

The V and J genes are TRBV11-1 and TRBJ2-3; the match to TRBD1 covers 9 bases. CDR3 length: 16 amino acids. V shed 5 bases and J 4 bases; nucleotides not matched to a gene: 10. Germline CDR1 is SGHAT and CDR2 is FQDESV (reference sequence). CDR3 bases: TGTGCCAGCAGCCCTTCGGACAGGGGCGAGGCAGATACGCAGTATTTT. It codes for CASSPSDRGEADTQYF. Looking up the rest from reference TRBV11-1 and TRBJ2-3 gives the full variable domain: EAEVAQSPRYKITEKSQAVAFWCDPISGHATLYWYRQILGQGPELLVQFQDESVVDDSQLPKDRFSAERLKGVDSTLKIQPAELGDSAMYLCASSPSDRGEADTQYFGPGTRLTVL.

This chain connects TRBV6-5 to TRBJ1-2; 9 bases are shared with TRBD1. CDR1 and CDR2 from the germline V gene are MNHEY and SVGAGI. This CDR3 is built from 14 residues. Unmatched junction bases numbered 6, after V lost 6 bases and J lost 4 bases. The CDR3 coding sequence is TGTGCCAGCAGCCAAGGACAGGGGTTCTATGGCTACACCTTC. Translation: CASSQGQGFYGYTF.

This chain connects TRBV28 to TRBJ1-1, with 9 bases matching TRBD1. The trim removed 3 bases at V and 3 bases at J, leaving 2 bases unmatched. CDR1 and CDR2 (germline): MDHEN, SYDVKM. The CDR3 consists of 14 residues. CDR3 sequence: CASSFRDRDTEAFF. DNA of the CDR3: TGTGCCAGCAGTTTTCGGGACAGGGACACTGAAGCTTTCTTT. Combining the CDR3 with reference TRBV28 and TRBJ1-1 gives the whole variable domain DVKVTQSSRYLVKRTGEKVFLECVQDMDHENMFWYRQDPGLGLRLIYFSYDVKMKEKGDIPEGYSVSREKKERFSLILESASTNQTSMYLCASSFRDRDTEAFFGQGTRLTVV.

The chain recombines TRBV7-9 with TRBJ1-1; perhaps TRBD1 as D (5 bases). The CDR3 consists of 15 residues. Germline assignment: CDR1 SEHNR and CDR2 FQNEAQ (reference sequence). V shed 8 bases and J shed 0 bases, with 16 bases lying between them. The DNA of the CDR3 is TGTGCCAGCCGCGGGGGGGTGAGGATGAACACTGAAGCTTTCTTT. Translated: CASRGGVRMNTEAFF. The entire variable domain, with the rest obtained from reference TRBV7-9 and TRBJ1-1, is as follows: DTGVSQNPRHKITKRGQNVTFRCDPISEHNRLYWYRQTLGQGPEFLTYFQNEAQLEKSRLLSDRFSAERPKGSFSTLEIQRTEQGDSAMYLCASRGGVRMNTEAFFGQGTRLTVV.

The rearrangement links TRBV28 to TRBJ2-5, with D perhaps TRBD2 (5 bases). Trimming cost V 6 bases and J 5 bases, with 16 bases left between them. The germline CDR1 and CDR2 sequences are MDHEN and SYDVKM. CDR3 length: 14 amino acids. CDR3 amino acids: CASRELAERETQYF. The CDR3 DNA is TGTGCCAGCAGGGAATTGGCCGAGCGGGAGACCCAGTACTTC.

Written as DNA, the CDR3 is TGTGCCAGCAGCCTTAGGGACACCTCGAACACTGAAGCTTTCTTT. Its translation is CASSLRDTSNTEAFF. This sequence joins TRBV3-1 (or the pseudogene TRBV3-2) and TRBJ1-1; D perhaps matches TRBD1 (6 bases). Between the trimmed V and J ends, which lost 4 bases and 1 base, there was a span of 13 bases. The CDR3 runs 15 residues. CDR1 is LGHDT and CDR2 is YNNKEL in the germline V gene (reference sequence).

This clone was found a few times. The chain links TRBV18 to TRBJ2-7; 11 positions agree with TRBD2. The junction had 10 bases not matched to a gene; V was cut back by 0 bases and J by 6 bases. The CDR3 is 17 residues long. The V gene's germline CDR1 is KGHSH and CDR2 LQKENI. CDR3 sequence reads: CASSPPSLAGASGEQYF. In nucleotides, the CDR3 is TGTGCCAGCTCACCACCGTCACTAGCGGGGGCCTCCGGCGAGCAGTACTTC.

J is TRBJ1-1 and V is TRBV28, with D hard to call. Trimming shortened V by 4 bases and J by 1 base, and 22 bases separated the two germline ends. CDR1 is MDHEN and CDR2 is SYDVKM in the germline V gene. This CDR3 is 18 amino acids long. CDR3 DNA: TGTGCCAGCAGTTCCTACCCCAAGTTGGACGAGGGGAACACTGAAGCTTTCTTT. Amino acid sequence: CASSSYPKLDEGNTEAFF.

The chain links TRBV5-6 to TRBJ1-1; D may be TRBD1 (5 bases). CDR3 length: 14 amino acids. The V gene lost 1 base and the J gene lost 4 bases, with 11 bases spanning the gap. The V gene's germline CDR1 is SGHDT and CDR2 YYEEEE. DNA for the CDR3: TGTGCCAGCAGCTTGTCTACGGGGGGCACTGAAGCTTTCTTT. Its translation: CASSLSTGGTEAFF.

This chain links TRBV3-1 (or the pseudogene TRBV3-2) with TRBJ1-1, with TRBD1 matching over 7 bases. CDR1 is LGHDT, CDR2 YNNKEL, per germline (reference sequence). With 5 bases clipped from V and 5 bases from J, the junction kept 8 bases outside the gene matches. This CDR3 region has 14 residues. In nucleotides, the CDR3 is TGTGCCAGCAGCTCACGACAGGGCGGAACTGAAGCTTTCTTT. Amino acid sequence: CASSSRQGGTEAFF.

The V and J genes are TRBV28 and TRBJ1-4, with TRBD1 identical over 9 bases. The germline V gene has CDR1 MDHEN and CDR2 SYDVKM. The CDR3 is made up of 15 amino acids. Trimming at V came to 6 bases and at J to 10 bases, leaving 12 bases not matched to a gene. The chain's CDR3 is CASRTTGGGYGKLFF. The CDR3 DNA reads as TGTGCCAGCAGAACGACAGGGGGAGGTTACGGAAAACTGTTTTTT.

The gene calls are TRBV28 and TRBJ2-7; D not certain. The CDR3 sequence is 12 residues long. Germline values: CDR1 MDHEN, CDR2 SYDVKM. The ends were cut back, 1 base at V and 1 base at J, with 2 bases in the middle. Written as DNA, the CDR3 is TGTGCCAGCAGTTTATTTTCCTACGAGCAGTACTTC. It codes for CASSLFSYEQYF.

In its sample, this clone was seen once. The rearrangement joins TRBV15 to TRBJ1-4; a possible D gene is TRBD1 (5 bases). CDR3 size: 15 residues. Trimming shortened V by 1 base and J by 7 bases, and 13 bases separated the two germline ends. Germline CDR1 is LNHNV and CDR2 is YYDKDF (reference sequence). DNA for the CDR3: TGTGCCACCAGCAGAGCGCGAGGGGACCTTGAAAAACTGTTTTTT. It codes for CATSRARGDLEKLFF.

The chain recombines TRBV30 with TRBJ1-6, with 9 bases that match TRBD1. CDR1 and CDR2 from the germline V gene are GTSNPN and SVGIG (reference sequence). This CDR3 is 13 amino acids long. V was pared by 1 base and J by 8 bases, with 0 bases of the junction left unmatched. CDR3 protein: CAWSGQGDSPLHF. The CDR3 bases are TGTGCCTGGAGTGGACAGGGGGATTCACCCCTCCACTTT.

V is TRBV4-1 and J is TRBJ2-2, with D perhaps matching TRBD1 (5 bases). Germline V lookup: CDR1 MGHRA, CDR2 YSYEKL. The V gene lost 2 bases and the J gene lost 6 bases, with 10 bases spanning the gap. The CDR3 spans 14 residues. The CDR3 protein is CASSQTQESGELFF. DNA of the CDR3: TGCGCCAGCAGCCAAACACAGGAGTCCGGGGAGCTGTTTTTT.

V gene TRBV29-1 combines with J gene TRBJ2-7, with D uncertain. The germline CDR1 and CDR2 sequences are SQVTM and ANQGSEA. This CDR3 is built from 11 residues. V was clipped by 6 bases and J by 5 bases, with 11 bases between them. DNA of the CDR3: TGCAGCGTCAAAGGTACGAACGAGCAGTACTTC. It specifies CSVKGTNEQYF.